Shown below are 27 T cell receptor beta chains from a single sample sequenced in a study of human T cells and chemical hapten exposure. MiXCR was run by TCRdb on the RACE reads, yielding one entry per CDR3 protein. The profile covers 150,000 to 200,000 distinct CDR3 sequences, with about 15% appearing a single time and less than 2% taken by the ten largest. As for time point: patch test 1, 2 weeks after DPC sensitization. Treatment: therapeutic diphenylcyclopropenone sensitization with weekly scalp DPC. The sequenced sample was whole blood, obtained in connection with sensitization to the hapten diphenylcyclopropenone (DPC). These receptors originate from a woman in her twenties or thirties with alopecia areata. Some clones in this sample may be carry-over from other donors' samples.

The genes are TRBV20-1 and TRBJ1-2; the D is unclear. The CDR3 covers 11 residues. The V gene's germline CDR1 is DFQATT and CDR2 SNEGSKA (reference sequence). V was trimmed by 6 bases and J by 4 bases, leaving 9 bases between them. CDR3 nucleotides: TGCAGTGCCGGGGATGGCTATGGCTACACCTTC. Its protein product is CSAGDGYGYTF.

This clonotype has only a few counts. The V and J genes are TRBV28 and TRBJ1-6; 8 bases fit TRBD1. CDR3 length: 16 amino acids. Germline CDR1 and CDR2: MDHEN and SYDVKM. Unmatched junction bases numbered 9, after V lost 5 bases and J lost 6 bases. CDR3: CASSSLSTGANSPLHF. The CDR3 DNA reads as TGTGCCAGCAGTAGCCTCTCGACAGGGGCTAATTCACCCCTCCACTTT.

This clonotype has ten or more counts. The rearrangement uses TRBV7-2 and TRBJ1-6; D may be TRBD1 (5 bases). The CDR3 is made up of 15 amino acids. Germline values: CDR1 SGHTA, CDR2 FQGNSA. Trimming took 4 bases from V and 11 from J, leaving 18 bases between them. The CDR3 sequence is CASSSTTALVPPLHF. DNA of the CDR3: TGTGCCAGCAGCTCCACGACAGCCTTAGTACCACCCCTCCACTTT.

This clonotype was found a few times. The chain recombines TRBV4-3 with TRBJ1-5, with 10 bases fitting TRBD1. V was clipped by 4 bases and J by 2 bases; unmatched bases: 8. Germline V lookup: CDR1 LGHNA, CDR2 YSLEER. The CDR3 length is 17 residues. The CDR3 bases are TGCGCCAGCAGCCGGGGATTAGGGACAGGGGGCAATCAGCCCCAGCATTTT. Residues: CASSRGLGTGGNQPQHF.

This clonotype was seen only a few times. The chain employs TRBV20-1 and TRBJ2-3, with 10 bases fitting TRBD2. The V gene's germline CDR1 is DFQATT and CDR2 SNEGSKA (reference sequence). With V trimmed by 2 bases and J by 5 bases, 7 bases remained unmatched. CDR3 length: 15 amino acids. For the CDR3, the DNA is TGCAGTGCTAGAAATCTAGCGGGGGTGGGAGATACGCAGTATTTT. This codes for CSARNLAGVGDTQYF.

V and J are TRBV7-9 and TRBJ2-2; D may be TRBD2 (5 bases). Looked up from germline, CDR1 is SEHNR and CDR2 is FQNEAQ (reference sequence). V lost 5 bases, J lost 3 bases, and 10 bases lay in between. CDR3 length: 14 amino acids. CDR3 sequence reads: CASSPLRDTGELFF. The DNA of the CDR3 is TGTGCCAGCAGCCCACTGCGGGACACCGGGGAGCTGTTTTTT. The variable domain in full, with the rest retrieved from reference TRBV7-9 and TRBJ2-2, is DTGVSQNPRHKITKRGQNVTFRCDPISEHNRLYWYRQTLGQGPEFLTYFQNEAQLEKSRLLSDRFSAERPKGSFSTLEIQRTEQGDSAMYLCASSPLRDTGELFFGEGSRLTVL.

This chain uses TRBV19 with TRBJ2-5; D assignment may be TRBD1 or TRBD2 (5 bases each). With 4 bases removed from V and 1 base from J, the gap between germline ends came to 13 bases. The CDR3 runs 15 residues. The V gene's germline CDR1 is LNHDA and CDR2 SQIVND (reference sequence). DNA of the CDR3: TGTGCCAGTAGTACCGGTCTGGGGGTCCAAGAGACCCAGTACTTC. This codes for CASSTGLGVQETQYF.

This clonotype has at least ten counts. The chain employs TRBV11-3 and TRBJ2-2; 8 nucleotides agree with TRBD1. The CDR3 is made up of 15 amino acids. Germline CDR1 SGHNT, CDR2 YENEEA. Trimming cost V 5 bases and J 4 bases; bases outside gene matches: 6. This CDR3 is CASSLQGAVTGELFF. The DNA of the CDR3 is TGTGCCAGCAGCCTTCAGGGGGCCGTCACCGGGGAGCTGTTTTTT. The complete variable domain, with remaining parts taken from reference TRBV11-3 and TRBJ2-2, reads EAGVVQSPRYKIIEKKQPVAFWCNPISGHNTLYWYLQNLGQGPELLIRYENEEAVDDSQLPKDRFSAERLKGVDSTLKIQPAELGDSAVYLCASSLQGAVTGELFFGEGSRLTVL.

V usage is TRBV2 and J usage is TRBJ2-1; D unresolved. Germline lookup yields CDR1 SNHLY and CDR2 FYNNEI. The CDR3 spans 14 residues. Deletions cut 3 bases from V and 5 bases from J, with 11 bases between. As DNA, the CDR3 is TGTGCCAGCAGTGAGAGGCAGGTCAACAATGAGCAGTTCTTC. Amino acids: CASSERQVNNEQFF.

The J gene is TRBJ1-1, the V gene TRBV5-6; a possible D gene is TRBD1 (6 bases). This CDR3 has 14 residues. The germline gives CDR1 SGHDT, CDR2 YYEEEE. Trimming removed 4 bases at V and 5 bases at J, with 15 bases between. Here the CDR3 reads CASSPAGRGTEAFF. The CDR3 bases are TGTGCCAGCAGCCCAGCGGGGAGGGGGACTGAAGCTTTCTTT.

This clonotype came up a few times. J is TRBJ2-5 and V is TRBV7-6, with 10 bases lining up with TRBD2. Trimming removed 5 bases from V and 0 bases from J; junction bases left unmatched: 6. The CDR3 is made up of 16 amino acids. Germline CDR1 is SGHVS and CDR2 is FNYEAQ. Written as DNA, the CDR3 is TGTGCCAGCAGCCCTACTAGCGGGACCTACCAAGAGACCCAGTACTTC. Translating gives CASSPTSGTYQETQYF.

This clonotype occurred a few times. V gene TRBV5-6 combines with J gene TRBJ1-6, with unresolved D. Trimming left V 7 bases short and J 14 bases short, with 22 bases between. This CDR3 comprises 14 residues. Per the germline V gene, CDR1 is SGHDT and CDR2 is YYEEEE. CDR3 nucleotide sequence: TGTGCCAGCGCTAACAAGGATGCGACCTTCACCCTCCACTTT. It specifies CASANKDATFTLHF.

There are a few counts of this clonotype. The rearrangement joins TRBV6-2 or TRBV6-3 to TRBJ2-1; a possible D gene is TRBD2 (5 bases). The CDR3 is made up of 12 amino acids. Germline V gene data show CDR1 as MNHEY and CDR2 as SVGEGT. Between the trimmed V and J ends, which lost 6 bases and 7 bases, there was a span of 10 bases. This chain's CDR3 is CASSPWENEQFF. The CDR3 nucleotides are TGTGCCAGCAGCCCTTGGGAGAATGAGCAGTTCTTC.

This clonotype was detected a few times. The rearrangement uses TRBV7-2 and TRBJ2-3, with 10 positions matching TRBD2. The CDR3 loop spans 15 amino acids. Trimming cost V 4 bases and J 1 base; bases outside gene matches: 2. Germline V gene data show CDR1 as SGHTA and CDR2 as FQGNSA. The CDR3: CASSSGTSGTDTQYF. CDR3 in DNA: TGTGCCAGCAGCTCCGGGACTAGCGGCACAGATACGCAGTATTTT.

The V call is TRBV5-1, the J call TRBJ1-2; D is uncertain. The CDR3 loop spans 14 amino acids. The germline gives CDR1 SGHRS, CDR2 YFSETQ. Trimming took 4 bases from V and 1 from J, leaving 11 bases between them. CDR3 region: CASSPDGVNYGYTF. The CDR3 nucleotides are TGCGCCAGCAGCCCCGACGGGGTTAACTATGGCTACACCTTC.

This clonotype has a count of ten or more. The chain recombines TRBV3-1 with TRBJ1-1; TRBD1 is a possible D gene (6 bases). The CDR3 has 13 residues. CDR1 LGHDT and CDR2 YNNKEL come from the germline V gene (reference sequence). V lost 1 base to trimming and J lost 8 bases, with 11 bases between them. Here the CDR3 DNA reads TGTGCCAGCAGCCAAGGGACAGCGAAGGAAGCTTTCTTT. Residues: CASSQGTAKEAFF.

CDR3 nucleotide sequence: TGTGCCAGCAGCGATACAGGTTATGCTGAGCAGTACTTC. The encoded protein is CASSDTGYAEQYF. The chain links TRBV7-8 to TRBJ2-7, with D possibly TRBD1 on 5 matching bases. The germline V gene has CDR1 SGHVS and CDR2 FQNEAQ. This CDR3 spans 13 amino acids. V was trimmed by 5 bases and J by 7 bases, leaving 15 bases between them.

The chain has TRBV28 and TRBJ1-2; 7 bases align to TRBD1. Trimming removed 5 bases from V and 7 bases from J; junction bases left unmatched: 7. Germline V lookup: CDR1 MDHEN, CDR2 SYDVKM. CDR3 length: 13 residues. For the CDR3, the DNA is TGTGCCAGCAGTCCTCCGACAGGGACTGGCTACACCTTC. This translates into CASSPPTGTGYTF.

This clonotype was seen at least ten times. V is TRBV29-1 and J is TRBJ2-7; 10 bases are shared with TRBD2. Germline V gene sequence: CDR1 SQVTM, CDR2 ANQGSEA. This CDR3 is built from 13 residues. The ends lost 3 bases at V and 2 bases at J; junction bases unmatched: 1. This chain's CDR3 is CSVELAGAYEQYF. The CDR3 nucleotides read TGCAGCGTTGAGCTAGCGGGGGCCTACGAGCAGTACTTC.

The J gene is TRBJ1-1, the V gene TRBV5-1; TRBD1 is a possible D gene (5 bases). V lost 7 bases, J lost 1 base, and 8 bases lay in between. Germline V gene lookup returns CDR1 SGHRS and CDR2 YFSETQ. The CDR3 sequence is 12 residues long. The CDR3: CASRDGNTEAFF. CDR3 DNA: TGCGCCAGCCGGGACGGGAACACTGAAGCTTTCTTT.

The chain employs TRBV3-1 and TRBJ2-1; 13 bases fit TRBD2. The germline CDR1 and CDR2 sequences are LGHDT and YNNKEL (reference sequence). The trim removed 2 bases at V and 5 bases at J, leaving 6 bases unmatched. The CDR3 spans 17 residues. The CDR3 DNA reads as TGTGCCAGCAGCCAATCGGGTACTAGCGGGGGGGACAATGAGCAGTTCTTC. Amino acid sequence: CASSQSGTSGGDNEQFF.

The V and J genes are TRBV12-2 and TRBJ2-1; TRBD2 is taken as the D call from the table, unchecked against the DNA. TRBV12-2 is given as a pseudogene. This CDR3 contains 15 residues. The chain's CDR3 is CASRLTGTSGYEQFF. In DNA form, the CDR3 reads TGTGCAAGTCGCCTAACCGGGACTAGCGGGTATGAGCAGTTCTTC.

This clonotype was seen a handful of times. This chain joins TRBV7-3 and TRBJ1-2, with D possibly being TRBD1 (5 bases). Germline V lookup: CDR1 SGHTA, CDR2 FQGTGA. The ends were cut back, 3 bases at V and 7 bases at J, with 15 bases in the middle. The CDR3 sequence is 14 residues long. The CDR3, as DNA: TGTGCCAGCAGCTTGCGCGACAGCCCCGGTGGCTACACCTTC. Protein: CASSLRDSPGGYTF. The full variable domain, rest sourced from reference TRBV7-3 and TRBJ1-2, is GAGVSQTPSNKVTEKGKYVELRCDPISGHTALYWYRQSLGQGPEFLIYFQGTGAADDSGLPNDRFFAVRPEGSVSTLKIQRTERGDSAVYLCASSLRDSPGGYTFGSGTRLTVV.

This clonotype was seen a handful of times. The rearrangement joins TRBV7-6 to TRBJ2-3; D perhaps matches TRBD2 (6 bases). V gave up 0 bases and J gave up 5 bases, with 15 bases separating them. The germline CDR1 and CDR2 sequences are SGHVS and FNYEAQ. CDR3 length: 16 residues. DNA of the CDR3: TGTGCCAGCAGCTTAGCCCCGACTAGTGTAGAAGATACGCAGTATTTT. Translation: CASSLAPTSVEDTQYF.

This clonotype was observed a few times. V usage is TRBV7-6 and J usage is TRBJ1-3, with D unclear. This CDR3 comprises 15 residues. The germline CDR1 and CDR2 sequences are SGHVS and FNYEAQ. V was trimmed by 1 base and J by 0 bases, leaving 7 bases between them. The CDR3 region has the DNA TGTGCCAGCAGCTTAGACGGAATCTCTGGAAACACCATATATTTT. Translated, it gives CASSLDGISGNTIYF.

V gene TRBV29-1 combines with J gene TRBJ2-7, with a possible D match to TRBD2 (6 bases). V lost 6 bases to trimming and J lost 7 bases, with 13 bases between them. The length of the CDR3 is 11 residues. Germline values: CDR1 SQVTM, CDR2 ANQGSEA. The CDR3 bases are TGCAGCGTCCAGGGTGCGGGAGAGCAGTACTTC. Amino acid sequence: CSVQGAGEQYF.

Ten or more counts support this clonotype. The CDR3 nucleotides are TGTGCCAGCCAGAGCAGGGGGTCCGGGGCCAACGTCCTGACTTTC. Translating it yields CASQSRGSGANVLTF. This chain connects TRBV6-1 to TRBJ2-6, with TRBD1 matching 7 bases. Germline CDR1 and CDR2: MNHNS and SASEGT. The CDR3 length is 15 residues. V shed 8 bases and J 4 bases; nucleotides not matched to a gene: 8.